The 23 T cell receptor beta chains presented below share a single source sample, sequenced in a study of post-analysis software for immune sequencing data. Points from the study as a whole: Four or five TRBV segments (TRBV5-6, TRBV5-1 and TRBV20-1 among them) occurred more frequently in patients than in controls.

Unique molecular identifiers were present in the TCR beta cDNA libraries. TCRdb re-analysed the PCR reads in MiXCR, keeping a single row per CDR3 protein. In the table there are 820,000 or so distinct CDR3 sequences, approximately 53% of which are singletons. What these receptors recognize is not known. The specimen sequenced was blood. The receptors come from a girl between 5 and 17 years old with multiple sclerosis.

V and J are TRBV5-1 and TRBJ2-5, with 8 bases matching TRBD2. The last part of the DNA fits TRBJ2-7 better; the J call may be wrong. Germline CDR1 SGHRS, CDR2 YFSETQ. The CDR3 is 14 amino acids. The CDR3 nucleotides are TGCGCCAGCAGCCCACTAGCGGTAGCCTACGAGCAGTACTTC. Translated, it gives CASSPLAVAYEQYF.

This clonotype was found many times. The rearrangement links TRBV9 to TRBJ2-3; no clear D. The CDR3 runs to 15 residues. The germline V gene has CDR1 SGDLS and CDR2 YYNGEE. Between the trimmed V and J ends, which lost 3 bases and 2 bases, there was a span of 13 bases. The CDR3 DNA is TGTGCCAGCAGCGCCTTCCGGGCGCCCACAGATACGCAGTATTTT. This sequence encodes CASSAFRAPTDTQYF.

The table lists this clonotype with a count of one. The chain couples TRBV5-1 to TRBJ2-2; no clear D. The germline V and J ends were trimmed by 4 bases and 0 bases, with 13 bases remaining between them. CDR3 length: 16 residues. Germline loops: CDR1 SGHRS, CDR2 YFSETQ. The CDR3 bases are TGCGCCAGCAGCATCAGAATGGCCTCGAACACCGGGGAGCTGTTTTTT. It encodes CASSIRMASNTGELFF.

The chain combines TRBV20-1 with TRBJ1-5; D possibly corresponds to TRBD1 (5 bases). V was clipped by 4 bases and J by 6 bases, with 10 bases between them. The germline gives CDR1 DFQATT, CDR2 SNEGSKA (reference sequence). The length of the CDR3 is 12 residues. CDR3 protein: CSATGGVQPQHF. The CDR3 DNA sequence: TGCAGTGCTACGGGAGGGGTTCAGCCCCAGCATTTT.

The rearrangement links TRBV3-1 to TRBJ2-7; the match to TRBD1 covers 7 bases. CDR1 and CDR2 from the germline V gene are LGHDT and YNNKEL (reference sequence). After removal of 4 bases from V and 3 bases from J, the junction contained 6 bases not matched to a gene. This CDR3 is built from 14 residues. The CDR3 here is CASSLDRSNYEQYF. Here the CDR3 DNA reads TGTGCCAGCAGCCTGGACAGGAGCAACTACGAGCAGTACTTC.

The chain links TRBV20-1 to TRBJ1-1, with TRBD1 matching 7 bases. This CDR3 has 14 amino acids. The germline V gene encodes CDR1 DFQATT and CDR2 SNEGSKA (reference sequence). V lost 2 bases to trimming and J lost 5 bases; unmatched junction nucleotides: 8. CDR3: CSARITGVLTEAFF. The CDR3 nucleotides read TGCAGTGCTAGAATAACAGGGGTACTAACTGAAGCTTTCTTT.

The chain carries TRBV6-5 and TRBJ2-7, with a weak D call TRBD2 (6 bases). CDR3 length equals 15 residues. The germline gives CDR1 MNHEY, CDR2 SVGAGI. Trimming pared 0 bases from V and 4 bases from J, leaving 13 bases between. The CDR3 bases are TGTGCCAGCAGTTACTCGATTCAGGGAGGATACGAGCAGTACTTC. Translated, it gives CASSYSIQGGYEQYF.

The chain employs TRBV20-1 and TRBJ2-5, with D tentatively TRBD1 (5 bases). The CDR3 loop spans 14 amino acids. Germline CDR1 DFQATT, CDR2 SNEGSKA (reference sequence). V was clipped by 0 bases and J by 5 bases, with 13 bases between them. The CDR3 DNA is TGCAGTGCTAGAGATCCGTTCAGGGCCGAGACCCAGTACTTC. It specifies CSARDPFRAETQYF.

The chain carries TRBV30 and TRBJ1-2; no definite D call. The CDR3 contains 12 residues. Trimming cost V 1 base and J 9 bases, with 12 bases left between them. CDR1 and CDR2 (germline): GTSNPN, SVGIG (reference sequence). The CDR3 protein is CAWSASASRYTF. The CDR3 nucleotides are TGTGCCTGGAGTGCCTCGGCCAGTCGCTACACCTTC.

The gene calls are TRBV18 and TRBJ1-1; D is unclear. V lost 6 bases, J lost 3 bases, and 14 bases lay in between. The CDR3 sequence is 14 residues long. Germline V CDR1 and CDR2: KGHSH, LQKENI. The CDR3: CASSRSQDYTEAFF. The CDR3 region has the DNA TGTGCCAGCTCCAGAAGTCAGGACTACACTGAAGCTTTCTTT.

The gene calls are TRBV5-1 and TRBJ2-5; D uncertain. The CDR3 spans 14 residues. V dropped 0 bases and J dropped 4 bases, with 10 bases sitting between them. Per the germline V gene, CDR1 is SGHRS and CDR2 is YFSETQ. The CDR3 DNA is TGCGCCAGCAGCTTGGAGCCCCTTGTAGAGACCCAGTACTTC. Protein product: CASSLEPLVETQYF. Together with reference TRBV5-1 and TRBJ2-5, the CDR3 gives the full variable domain: KAGVTQTPRYLIKTRGQQVTLSCSPISGHRSVSWYQQTPGQGLQFLFEYFSETQRNKGNFPGRFSGRQFSNSRSEMNVSTLELGDSALYLCASSLEPLVETQYFGPGTRLLVL.

V gene TRBV20-1 combines with J gene TRBJ1-1; unclear D gene. Germline loops: CDR1 DFQATT, CDR2 SNEGSKA (reference sequence). CDR3 size: 14 residues. The V gene lost 4 bases and the J gene lost 1 base, with 13 bases spanning the gap. CDR3 coding DNA: TGCAGTGCTAAATTTGGCTCTCCGAACACTGAAGCTTTCTTT. Its translation: CSAKFGSPNTEAFF.

This clonotype came up a few times. The chain couples TRBV29-1 to TRBJ2-3; D ambiguous. Germline V lookup: CDR1 SQVTM, CDR2 ANQGSEA. The CDR3 sequence is 12 residues long. The V and J ends lost 2 bases and 2 bases respectively, with 5 bases between them. The CDR3 spells CSVELNTDTQYF. CDR3 in DNA: TGCAGCGTTGAACTCAACACAGATACGCAGTATTTT.

The genes are TRBV6-1 and TRBJ2-3; perhaps TRBD1 as D (6 bases). Germline CDR1 is MNHNS and CDR2 is SASEGT. Deletions cut 6 bases from V and 7 bases from J, with 11 bases between. The CDR3 extends over 12 amino acids. The CDR3 protein is CASRGRGYTQYF. The CDR3 DNA is TGTGCCAGCAGGGGCAGGGGATATACGCAGTATTTT.

The chain joins TRBV7-2 to TRBJ2-1; 9 bases are shared with TRBD1. CDR1 is SGHTA, CDR2 FQGNSA, per germline. V trimming: 1 base; J trimming: 6 bases; junction bases outside the gene matches: 7. The CDR3 has 16 amino acids. As DNA, the CDR3 is TGTGCCAGCAGCTTAGTTCGGGGACAGGGTCCCAATGAGCAGTTCTTC. This sequence encodes CASSLVRGQGPNEQFF.

V is TRBV5-1 and J is TRBJ2-4, with D perhaps matching TRBD2 (5 bases). Near its end, the DNA agrees better with TRBJ2-7, so the J call may be wrong. Germline V gene lookup returns CDR1 SGHRS and CDR2 YFSETQ. The CDR3 is made up of 14 amino acids. In nucleotides, the CDR3 is TGCGCCAGCAGACCTGACCATACTAGGGACGAGCAGTACTTC. This gives the protein CASRPDHTRDEQYF.

This clonotype showed up just a few times. V usage is TRBV29-1 and J usage is TRBJ2-1; D ambiguous. The CDR3 length is 16 residues. Germline V gives CDR1 SQVTM, CDR2 ANQGSEA. V was pared by 5 bases and J by 0 bases, with 17 bases between. The CDR3 protein is CSVPVIAESSYNEQFF. Here the CDR3 DNA reads TGCAGCGTTCCTGTGATAGCAGAAAGCTCCTACAATGAGCAGTTCTTC.

The chain couples TRBV6-2 or TRBV6-3 to TRBJ2-3; the D gene is possibly TRBD2 (5 bases). The CDR3 contains 16 residues. The germline gives CDR1 MNHEY, CDR2 SVGEGT. V shed 3 bases and J shed 2 bases, with 15 bases lying between them. CDR3 protein: CASSYERLIFTDTQYF. CDR3 bases: TGTGCCAGCAGTTATGAGAGACTAATATTCACAGATACGCAGTATTTT.

Only one count was recorded for this clonotype. The chain recombines TRBV20-1 with TRBJ1-1, with D hard to call. The CDR3 is 15 amino acids. V lost 0 bases and J 3 bases, leaving 14 bases between the germline ends. CDR1 is DFQATT and CDR2 is SNEGSKA in the germline V gene (reference sequence). The CDR3 here is CSARDLGGRDTEAFF. Here the CDR3 DNA reads TGCAGTGCTAGAGATTTGGGAGGGAGAGACACTGAAGCTTTCTTT.

This clonotype was counted at least ten times. This chain uses TRBV12-3 or TRBV12-4 with TRBJ2-7; 8 bases agree with TRBD1. V lost 6 bases to trimming and J lost 0 bases; unmatched junction nucleotides: 4. CDR3 length equals 14 residues. CDR3 region: CASSPGTGSYEQYF. CDR3 in DNA: TGTGCCAGCAGCCCCGGGACAGGCTCCTACGAGCAGTACTTC.

The J gene is TRBJ2-7, the V gene TRBV5-1; perhaps TRBD2 as D (6 bases). Germline V lookup: CDR1 SGHRS, CDR2 YFSETQ. The V and J ends lost 3 bases and 2 bases respectively, with 12 bases between them. This CDR3 has 14 residues. The chain's CDR3 is CASSSTGSTYEQYF. The DNA for the CDR3 is TGCGCCAGCAGCTCCACCGGGAGTACCTACGAGCAGTACTTC. Together with reference TRBV5-1 and TRBJ2-7, the CDR3 gives the full variable domain: KAGVTQTPRYLIKTRGQQVTLSCSPISGHRSVSWYQQTPGQGLQFLFEYFSETQRNKGNFPGRFSGRQFSNSRSEMNVSTLELGDSALYLCASSSTGSTYEQYFGPGTRLTVT.

The chain is built from TRBV7-9 and TRBJ1-1, with a possible D match to TRBD1 (5 bases). In germline, CDR1 is SEHNR, CDR2 FQNEAQ (reference sequence). Trimming removed 5 bases from V and 0 bases from J, with 13 bases in between. CDR3 length equals 15 residues. DNA for the CDR3: TGTGCCAGCAGCACCTGGGACCACATGAACACTGAAGCTTTCTTT. Encoded protein: CASSTWDHMNTEAFF.

This sequence joins TRBV20-1 and TRBJ2-1, with 8 bases that match TRBD2. The CDR3 is 18 amino acids. Germline V lookup: CDR1 DFQATT, CDR2 SNEGSKA (reference sequence). The junction had 27 bases not matched to a gene; V was cut back by 4 bases and J by 13 bases. CDR3 sequence reads: CSAKNADETSESAETQFF. CDR3 coding DNA: TGCAGTGCTAAAAACGCCGATGAGACTAGCGAATCTGCGGAGACCCAGTTCTTC.